The sequence of this T cell receptor beta chain was determined in a study of human T cells and chemical hapten exposure (dated by TCRdb to about 2021). As for the study more broadly: For sensitization, 2% DPC in acetone was applied to a roughly 2 cm by roughly 2 cm area of upper inner arm skin. Weekly therapeutic DPC doses were additionally applied to the scalp of patients throughout the roughly 24-week study period. Patch tests used Finn chambers with 0.01% DPC on the upper back, scored after 6 days by International Contact Dermatitis Research Group standards. The patient cohort, mostly female, included alopecia areata with under or over 50% scalp involvement, alopecia totalis and alopecia universalis. Libraries were combined into a pool for sequencing, and differences in TCR yield between samples came mainly from small differences in library volumes within the pool. In alopecia patients, the study followed how the peripheral blood TCR repertoire changed in vivo over primary and secondary sensitization to diphenylcyclopropenone (DPC), a hapten. Patient blood was sampled pre-sensitization (week 0) and at 2, 6 and about 24 weeks after DPC sensitization. Roughly 30 alopecia patients provided blood for TCR sequencing at one to four time points (pre-sensitization, 2, 6 and 24 weeks).

V sheds 5 bases and J sheds 2 bases, leaving 10 bases between their ends. Reading the germline V gene (reference sequence) gives CDR1 SEHNR and CDR2 FQNEAQ. The CDR3 goes from the cysteine to the phenylalanine over 13 residues. Only the CDR3 DNA stays, 39 bases, in frame from base 1. Paper-wide results and their limitations: Repeated subsampling changed both the strength of the expansion versus patch-test correlation and the threshold at which that correlation became significant. DPC sensitization did not change how many TCRs were above 1 in 1000 frequency, and no evidence was found of alterations in global repertoire structure. Significantly more large CDR3 similarity clusters were formed by expanded TCRs than by pre-sensitization or healthy control sets, consistent with antigen-driven responses. Patch test score was positively correlated with the number of PT1 expanded TCRs, with significance at thresholds 8, 16 and 32 but not at 4. Because every patient had alopecia, a presumed autoimmune disease, the patients' immune response might differ from that of healthy individuals.

This clonotype appeared many times. This clone's antigen is unknown. Within one base of it there is no much larger clone, and no base qualities were kept. Explained via the paper, the time point label denotes: patch test 3, about 24 weeks after DPC sensitization. The label giving this sample's treatment or condition can be read as: therapeutic diphenylcyclopropenone sensitization with weekly scalp DPC. At each patch-test visit, blood was drawn before the patch test was applied. Patients were considered eligible if aged 18 to 70, diagnosed with alopecia and deemed suitable for DPC therapy, and patients were excluded if pregnant. Total RNA was extracted from unfractionated whole blood collected in Tempus Blood RNA tubes. Receptor libraries were prepared by RACE. The instrument was a NextSeq 500. During library preparation, unique molecular identifiers were attached to individual cDNA molecules so that TCRs could be counted in a quantitative, reproducible way. For every blood RNA sample, sequencing covered both the TCR alpha and TCR beta chains. In the source study's methods: A median of roughly 98,000 TCRs per sample was observed, with a range of 23,224 to 690,600. V, J and CDR3 annotation of the TCR reads was performed with the Decombinator software suite. To make PS versus PT1 abundance plots, every sample was subsampled to the same number of TCRs (28,000). TCRs were defined as expanded if absent before sensitization and observed at least eight times at the 2-week time point. The raw public data were reprocessed by TCRdb itself: fastp quality trimming at Q25, MiXCR clonotype calling, in-frame beta chains only. Rows matching on CDR3 protein sequence are summarized as one entry with the most common DNA and genes. TCRdb, not the original authors, processed these V and J calls. For this sample the table gives 25,000 to 35,000 distinct CDR3 sequences, of which approximately 6% were detected only once. The ten top clones hold about 6% of the sample.

The sequence came from a man under 40 with alopecia areata. Some clones in this sample may be carry-over from other donors' samples. The sample consisted of whole blood, taken in connection with sensitization to the hapten diphenylcyclopropenone (DPC). This receptor chain uses TRBV7-9 and TRBJ2-7; no D gene call is confident. The CDR3 is CASSVGLAYEQYF. The base sequence is TGTGCCAGCAGCGTAGGTTTGGCCTACGAGCAGTACTTC. The variable domain in full, with residues beyond the CDR3 obtained from the reference TRBV7-9 and TRBJ2-7 genes, is DTGVSQNPRHKITKRGQNVTFRCDPISEHNRLYWYRQTLGQGPEFLTYFQNEAQLEKSRLLSDRFSAERPKGSFSTLEIQRTEQGDSAMYLCASSVGLAYEQYFGPGTRLTVT.